This entry describes one TCR beta chain. Its antigen is currently unknown. This entry belongs to a study of T cell responses to AZD1222 COVID-19 vaccine. Study-wide results and limits: Researchers report vaccine-associated CD4 TCRs spanning spike, with dominance at 160-218 and 743-854. Spike-specific TCR repertoires showed rising breadth and depth after two AZD1222 doses. Reportedly, close to half of spike-specific TCRs are directed against unmutated variant regions.

Profiled with immunoSEQ multiplex PCR; TCRdb holds only in-frame clones, not every one. Of more than 100,000 clones in the sample, 80% to 95% were seen once. Germline V lookup: CDR1 SGDLS, CDR2 YYNGEE. The ends were cut back, 4 bases at V and 0 bases at J, with 10 bases in the middle. The CDR3 is made up of 15 amino acids. This chain joins TRBV9 and TRBJ1-4, with D perhaps TRBD1 (5 bases). The source material was peripheral blood, sampled 28 days after the second AZD1222 dose. The TCR originated in an adult who received the AZD1222 COVID-19 vaccine. CDR3 bases: TGTGCCAGCAGCCCCGGGGCCTCAACTAATGAAAAACTGTTTTTT. It codes for CASSPGASTNEKLFF.